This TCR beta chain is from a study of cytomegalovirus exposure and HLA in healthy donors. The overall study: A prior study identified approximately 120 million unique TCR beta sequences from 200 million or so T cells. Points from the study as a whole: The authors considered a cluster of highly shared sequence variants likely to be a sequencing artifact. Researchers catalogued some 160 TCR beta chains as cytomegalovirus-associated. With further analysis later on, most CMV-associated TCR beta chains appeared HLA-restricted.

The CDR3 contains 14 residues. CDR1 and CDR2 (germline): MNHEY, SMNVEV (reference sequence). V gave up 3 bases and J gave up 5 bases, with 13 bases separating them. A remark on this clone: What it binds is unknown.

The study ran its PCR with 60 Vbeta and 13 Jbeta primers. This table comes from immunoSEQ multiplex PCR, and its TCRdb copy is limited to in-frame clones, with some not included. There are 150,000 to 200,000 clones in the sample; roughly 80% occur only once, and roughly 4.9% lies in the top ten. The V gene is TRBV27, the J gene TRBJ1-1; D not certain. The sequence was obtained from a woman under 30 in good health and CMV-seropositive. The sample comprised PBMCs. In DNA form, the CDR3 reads TGTGCCAGCAGTTTTATCTCCTCTCTGACTGAAGCTTTCTTT. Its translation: CASSFISSLTEAFF.